This TCR beta chain was sequenced for a study of OX40 agonist ivuxolimab in advanced cancers. Study-wide background: It was permissible to have had prior anti-PD-1, anti-PD-L1 or anti-CTLA-4 therapy, and about 40% had some.

Exclusion applied to patients with autoimmune disease history or systemic immunosuppression. Assay used: immunoSEQ multiplex PCR; TCRdb lists only in-frame clones, some missing. Seen here are more than 80,000 clones, around nine tenths observed once, and the top ten hold 1.5% to 2%. The germline CDR1 and CDR2 sequences are SGHRS and YFSETQ. The CDR3 is 13 residues long. The V end was cut by 0 bases, the J end by 9 bases, with 10 bases between. V gene TRBV5-1 combines with J gene TRBJ2-1; perhaps TRBD2 as D (6 bases). The sequenced sample was CD4+ or CD8+ T cells sorted from blood, obtained in a trial of the OX40 agonist ivuxolimab. This TCR was sampled from an adult with an advanced solid tumor such as melanoma, head and neck, liver or kidney cancer. The CDR3, as DNA: TGCGCCAGCAGCTTGGAAACTAGCACTGAGCAGTTCTTC. Protein sequence: CASSLETSTEQFF.